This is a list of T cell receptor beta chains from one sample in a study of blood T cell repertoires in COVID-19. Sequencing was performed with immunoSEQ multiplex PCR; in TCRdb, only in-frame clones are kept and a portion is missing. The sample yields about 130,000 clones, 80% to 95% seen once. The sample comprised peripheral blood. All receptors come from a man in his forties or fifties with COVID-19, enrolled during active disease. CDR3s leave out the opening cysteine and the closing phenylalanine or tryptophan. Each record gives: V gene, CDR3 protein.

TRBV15 ATSRVSGSSASGETQY
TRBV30 AWSFDTLRTGELF
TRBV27 ASSLYRADQPQH
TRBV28 ASRPGGSADTQY
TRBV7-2 ASSPLKGQGYEQY
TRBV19 ASKLQGTEAF
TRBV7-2 ASSQQGIEKLF
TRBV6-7 ASSYPERSRGRSGTGELF
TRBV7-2 ASSLPRDRPSMGDGYT
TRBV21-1 ASSPRGAAWMNTEAF
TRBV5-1 ASSLDALAGGYNEQF
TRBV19 ASSIGTSGHSYNEQF
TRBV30 AWSVRDRTEAF
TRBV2 ASSARQGQETQY
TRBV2 ASRLTGTPYNSPLH
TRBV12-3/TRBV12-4 ASSTGYEQY
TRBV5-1 ASSLTSGMNEQF
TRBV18 ASSPLRTARSSYEQY
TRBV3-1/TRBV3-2 ASSQGRRYNNYGYT
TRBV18 ASSPRGLAGEDSTDTQY
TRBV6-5 ASSYGPGNTEAF
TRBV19 ASGYSNQPQH
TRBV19 ASSRGTEQF
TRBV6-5 ASSYSRDSYGYT
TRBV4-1 ASSQAGTPVEKLF
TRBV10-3 AISPTNTGELF
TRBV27 ASSLWLDMGPPYNEQF
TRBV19 ASSIANPVGGAGNEQF
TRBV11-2 ASSPGDRGPYEQY
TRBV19 ASSSTGTGSEKLF
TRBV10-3 AISNGQEETQY
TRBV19 ASSIRNEQF
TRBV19 ASSVRDWRPDQPQH
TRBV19 ASSETETNYGYT
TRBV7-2 ASSWTSGRGNEQF
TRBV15 ATSRDMAGIGNTIY
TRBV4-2 ASSQDVAGAWEQY
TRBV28 ASSNPGNYEQY
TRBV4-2 ASSQESGRAWETQY
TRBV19 ASSIRGGTSGNNEQF